This T cell receptor beta chain was sequenced for a study of vaccination effects on CD4 cells after COVID-19. For the study at large: Convalescent patients (three in total) were sampled early and late after vaccination. Post-vaccine specimens arrived a median 72 days past the second dose.

TCRdb's copy holds only in-frame clones and misses some; the assay was immunoSEQ multiplex PCR. The sample holds 13,000 to 15,000 clones, 76% seen once. Sequencing in the ViraFEST assay came after antigen-specific CD4+ T cells had been expanded with viral peptide pools, which were used to stimulate PBMC. Investigators separated out CD4+ T cells once less than 11 days of culture had passed. The person had a PCR-confirmed SARS-CoV-2 infection during March to December 2020. Participants were vaccinated with two doses of either the BNT162b2 or mRNA-1273 vaccine. With respect to this clone: Its antigen is unknown.

The CDR3 has 15 amino acids. The germline V gene has CDR1 SGHDT and CDR2 YYEEEE. V lost 0 bases and J lost 2, with 9 bases in between. The sample here was CD4+ T cells from PBMCs cultured with HCoV-NL63 spike peptides, taken after COVID-19 vaccination. The chain recombines TRBV5-6 with TRBJ1-3; unclear D gene. This sequence originates from a human donor who had a prior SARS-CoV-2 infection. Here the CDR3 reads CASSLGFGPGNTIYF. DNA for the CDR3: TGTGCCAGCAGCTTGGGGTTCGGTCCTGGAAACACCATATATTTT.